The clone carrying this T cell receptor beta chain was counted many times. The authors built TCR beta libraries using iRepertoire HTBI primers and Arm-PCR of CDR3 regions. MiXCR was run by TCRdb on the multiplex PCR reads, yielding one entry per CDR3 protein. The sample carries about 300,000 distinct CDR3 sequences, 22% recorded once. The CDR3 contains 17 residues. Trimming cost V 0 bases and J 5 bases; bases outside gene matches: 11. Germline-derived CDR1 and CDR2 are LGHNA and YSLEER. The data are from a study of regulatory T cells in long-lasting Graves disease. Indicated time point: persistent/refractory GD, antithyroid drugs over 5 years with positive TRAb. The TCR library used RNA extracted from PBMCs.

This chain connects TRBV4-3 to TRBJ2-5; 8 bases are shared with TRBD1. The TCR originated in a female donor with Graves disease. The sequences come from peripheral blood mononuclear cells (PBMCs), collected when the disease was refractory, from a patient treated with antithyroid drugs. Written as DNA, the CDR3 is TGCGCCAGCAGCCAAGATAGGAAGGACAGGGAGTTGGAGACCCAGTACTTC. Protein product: CASSQDRKDRELETQYF.